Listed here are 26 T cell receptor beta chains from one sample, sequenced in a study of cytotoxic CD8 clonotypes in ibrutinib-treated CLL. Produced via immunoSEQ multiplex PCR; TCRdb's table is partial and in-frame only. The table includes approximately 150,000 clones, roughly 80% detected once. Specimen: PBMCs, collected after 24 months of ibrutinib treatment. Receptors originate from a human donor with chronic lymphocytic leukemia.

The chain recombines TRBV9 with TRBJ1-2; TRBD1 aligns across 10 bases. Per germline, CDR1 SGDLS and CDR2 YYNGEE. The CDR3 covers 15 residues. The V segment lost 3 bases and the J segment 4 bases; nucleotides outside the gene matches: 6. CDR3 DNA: TGTGCCAGCAGCGCCCAGGACAGGGGGAGCTATGGCTACACCTTC. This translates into CASSAQDRGSYGYTF.

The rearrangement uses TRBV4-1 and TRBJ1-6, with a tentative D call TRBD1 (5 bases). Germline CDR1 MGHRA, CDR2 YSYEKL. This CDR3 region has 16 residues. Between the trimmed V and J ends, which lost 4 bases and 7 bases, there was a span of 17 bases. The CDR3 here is CASSPLWGSANSPLHF. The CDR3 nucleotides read TGCGCCAGCAGCCCCCTTTGGGGGTCAGCAAATTCACCCCTCCACTTT.

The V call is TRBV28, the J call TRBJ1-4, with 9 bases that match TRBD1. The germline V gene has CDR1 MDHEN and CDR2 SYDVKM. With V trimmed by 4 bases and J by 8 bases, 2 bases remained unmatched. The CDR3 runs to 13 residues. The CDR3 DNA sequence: TGTGCCAGCAGTTACACAGGGGGCGAAAAACTGTTTTTT. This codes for CASSYTGGEKLFF.

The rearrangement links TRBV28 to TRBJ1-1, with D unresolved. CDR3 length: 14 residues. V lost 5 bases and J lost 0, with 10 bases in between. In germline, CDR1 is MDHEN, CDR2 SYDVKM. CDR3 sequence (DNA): TGTGCCAGCAGTGAAACAGAGTTGAACACTGAAGCTTTCTTT. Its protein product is CASSETELNTEAFF.

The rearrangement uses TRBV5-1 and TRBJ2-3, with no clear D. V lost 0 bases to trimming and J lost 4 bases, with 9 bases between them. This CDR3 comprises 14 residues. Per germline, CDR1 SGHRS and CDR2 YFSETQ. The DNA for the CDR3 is TGCGCCAGCAGCTTGGGGCAGGTACCAGATACGCAGTATTTT. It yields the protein CASSLGQVPDTQYF.

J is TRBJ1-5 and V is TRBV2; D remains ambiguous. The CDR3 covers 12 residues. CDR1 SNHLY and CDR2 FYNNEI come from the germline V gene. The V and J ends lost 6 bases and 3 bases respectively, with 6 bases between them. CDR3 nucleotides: TGTGCCAGCAGGAGGGACAATCAGCCCCAGCATTTT. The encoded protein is CASRRDNQPQHF.

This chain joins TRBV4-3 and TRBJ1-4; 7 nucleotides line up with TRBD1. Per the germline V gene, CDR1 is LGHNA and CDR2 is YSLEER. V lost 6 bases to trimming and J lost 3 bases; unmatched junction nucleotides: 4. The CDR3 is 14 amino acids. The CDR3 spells CASSPDRSNEKLFF. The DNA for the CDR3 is TGCGCCAGCAGTCCGGACAGGTCTAATGAAAAACTGTTTTTT.

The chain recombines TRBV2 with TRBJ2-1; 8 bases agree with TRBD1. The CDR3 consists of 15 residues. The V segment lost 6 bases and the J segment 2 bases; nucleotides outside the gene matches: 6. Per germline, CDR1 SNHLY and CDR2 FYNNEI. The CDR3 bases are TGTGCCAGCAGCCCCGGACAGGGAACCTACAATGAGCAGTTCTTC. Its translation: CASSPGQGTYNEQFF. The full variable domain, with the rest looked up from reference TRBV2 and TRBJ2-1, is EPEVTQTPSHQVTQMGQEVILRCVPISNHLYFYWYRQILGQKVEFLVSFYNNEISEKSEIFDDQFSVERPDGSNFTLKIRSTKLEDSAMYFCASSPGQGTYNEQFFGPGTRLTVL.

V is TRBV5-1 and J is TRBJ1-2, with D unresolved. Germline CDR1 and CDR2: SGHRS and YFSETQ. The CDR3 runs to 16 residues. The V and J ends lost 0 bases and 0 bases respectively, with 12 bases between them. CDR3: CASSLGAVLTNYGYTF. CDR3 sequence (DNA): TGCGCCAGCAGCTTGGGGGCAGTCCTTACTAACTATGGCTACACCTTC.

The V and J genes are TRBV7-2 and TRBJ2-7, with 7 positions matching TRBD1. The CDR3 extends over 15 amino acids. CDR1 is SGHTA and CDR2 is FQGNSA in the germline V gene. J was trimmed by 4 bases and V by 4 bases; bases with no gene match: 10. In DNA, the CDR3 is TGTGCCAGCAGCTCTCAACCGGGACAGAATTACGAGCAGTACTTC. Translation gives CASSSQPGQNYEQYF.

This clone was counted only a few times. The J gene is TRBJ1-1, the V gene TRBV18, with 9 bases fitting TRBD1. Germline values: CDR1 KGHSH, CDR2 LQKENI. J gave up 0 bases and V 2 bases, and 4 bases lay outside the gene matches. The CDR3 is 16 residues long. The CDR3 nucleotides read TGTGCCAGCTCACCAGGGACAGGGAATATGAACACTGAAGCTTTCTTT. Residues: CASSPGTGNMNTEAFF.

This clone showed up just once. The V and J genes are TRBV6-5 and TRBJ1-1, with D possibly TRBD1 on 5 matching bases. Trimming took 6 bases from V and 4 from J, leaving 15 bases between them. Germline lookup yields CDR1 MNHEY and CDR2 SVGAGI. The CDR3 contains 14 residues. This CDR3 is CASRQRGGPTEAFF. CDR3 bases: TGTGCCAGCAGACAAAGGGGAGGGCCCACTGAAGCTTTCTTT.

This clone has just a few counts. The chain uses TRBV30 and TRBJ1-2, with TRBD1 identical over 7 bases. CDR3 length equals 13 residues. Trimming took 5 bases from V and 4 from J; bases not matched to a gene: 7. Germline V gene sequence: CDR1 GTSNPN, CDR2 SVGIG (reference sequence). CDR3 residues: CAWQQQGLYGYTF. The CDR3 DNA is TGTGCCTGGCAGCAACAGGGGCTCTATGGCTACACCTTC.

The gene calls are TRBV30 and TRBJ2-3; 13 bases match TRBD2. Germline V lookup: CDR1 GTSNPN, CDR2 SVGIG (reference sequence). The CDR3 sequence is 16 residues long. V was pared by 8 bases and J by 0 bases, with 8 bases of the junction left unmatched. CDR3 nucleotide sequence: TGTGCCGGAAGTAGGACTAGCGGGGGAAGCACAGATACGCAGTATTTT. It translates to CAGSRTSGGSTDTQYF.

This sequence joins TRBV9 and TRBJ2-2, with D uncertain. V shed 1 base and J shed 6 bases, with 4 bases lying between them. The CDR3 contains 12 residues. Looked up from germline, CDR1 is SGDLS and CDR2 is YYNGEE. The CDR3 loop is CASSVPAGELFF. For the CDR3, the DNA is TGTGCCAGCAGCGTACCCGCCGGGGAGCTGTTTTTT.

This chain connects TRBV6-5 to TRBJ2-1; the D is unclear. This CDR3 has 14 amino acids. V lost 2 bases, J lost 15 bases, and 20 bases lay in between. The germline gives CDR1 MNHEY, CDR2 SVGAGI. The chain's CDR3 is CASSYPARHQPPFF. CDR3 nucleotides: TGTGCCAGCAGTTACCCGGCCCGGCACCAACCTCCGTTCTTC.

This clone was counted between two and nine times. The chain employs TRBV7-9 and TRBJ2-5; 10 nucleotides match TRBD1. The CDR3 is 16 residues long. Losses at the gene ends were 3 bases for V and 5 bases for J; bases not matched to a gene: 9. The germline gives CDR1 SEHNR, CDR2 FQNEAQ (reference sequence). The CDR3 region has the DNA TGTGCCAGCAGCTTGGACGGGACAGGGGCAGAGGAGACCCAGTACTTC. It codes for CASSLDGTGAEETQYF.

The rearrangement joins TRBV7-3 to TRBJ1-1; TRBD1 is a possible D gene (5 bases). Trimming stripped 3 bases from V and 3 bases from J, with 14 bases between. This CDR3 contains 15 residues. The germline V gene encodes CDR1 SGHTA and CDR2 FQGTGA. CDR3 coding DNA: TGTGCCAGCAGCTTTGGACGGAAGGGGTACACTGAAGCTTTCTTT. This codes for CASSFGRKGYTEAFF.

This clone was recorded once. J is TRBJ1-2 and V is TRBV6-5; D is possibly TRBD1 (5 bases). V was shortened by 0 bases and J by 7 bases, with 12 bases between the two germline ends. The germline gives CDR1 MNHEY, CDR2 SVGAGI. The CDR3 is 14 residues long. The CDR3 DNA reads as TGTGCCAGCAGTTACTCAGGCAGGGCGGGTGGCTACACCTTC. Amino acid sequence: CASSYSGRAGGYTF.

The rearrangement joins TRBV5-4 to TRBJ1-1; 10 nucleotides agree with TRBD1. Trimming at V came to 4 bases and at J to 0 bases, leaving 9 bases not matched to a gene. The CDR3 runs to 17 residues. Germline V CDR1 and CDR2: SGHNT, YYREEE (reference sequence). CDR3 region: CASSVGTGDYMNTEAFF. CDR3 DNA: TGTGCCAGCAGCGTAGGGACAGGGGATTACATGAACACTGAAGCTTTCTTT.

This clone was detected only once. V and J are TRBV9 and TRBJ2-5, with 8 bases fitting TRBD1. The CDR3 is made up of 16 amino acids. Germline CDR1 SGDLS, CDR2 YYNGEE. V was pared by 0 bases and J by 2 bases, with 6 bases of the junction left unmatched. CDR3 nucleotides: TGTGCCAGCAGCGTAGGGACAGGGATCTTTCAAGAGACCCAGTACTTC. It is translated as CASSVGTGIFQETQYF.

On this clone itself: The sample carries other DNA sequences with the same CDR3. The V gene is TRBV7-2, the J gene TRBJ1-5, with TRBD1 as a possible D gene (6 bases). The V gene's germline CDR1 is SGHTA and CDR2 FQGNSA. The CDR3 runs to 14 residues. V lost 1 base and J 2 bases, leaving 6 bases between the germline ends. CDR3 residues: CASSLGQGNQPQHF. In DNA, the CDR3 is TGTGCCAGCAGCTTAGGACAGGGCAATCAGCCCCAGCATTTT. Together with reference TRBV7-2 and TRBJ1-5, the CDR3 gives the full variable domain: GAGVSQSPSNKVTEKGKDVELRCDPISGHTALYWYRQSLGQGLEFLIYFQGNSAPDKSGLPSDRFSAERTGGSVSTLTIQRTQQEDSAVYLCASSLGQGNQPQHFGDGTRLSIL.

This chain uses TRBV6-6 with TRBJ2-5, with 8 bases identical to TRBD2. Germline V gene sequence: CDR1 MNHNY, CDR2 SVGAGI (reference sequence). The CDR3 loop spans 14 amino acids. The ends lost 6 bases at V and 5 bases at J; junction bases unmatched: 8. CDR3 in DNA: TGTGCCAGCAGCCAACGGGGGGGCGTGGAGACCCAGTACTTC. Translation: CASSQRGGVETQYF.

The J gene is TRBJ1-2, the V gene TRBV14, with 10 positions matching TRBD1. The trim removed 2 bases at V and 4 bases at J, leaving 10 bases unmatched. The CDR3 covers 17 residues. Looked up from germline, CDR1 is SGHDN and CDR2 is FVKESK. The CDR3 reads CASSQRPGTGDGYGYTF. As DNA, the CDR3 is TGTGCCAGCAGCCAACGTCCCGGGACAGGGGACGGCTATGGCTACACCTTC.

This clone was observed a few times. The CDR3 bases are TGTGCCAGCAGCTACCCAACTAGCGGGGTGAACACCGGGGAGCTGTTTTTT. Amino acid sequence: CASSYPTSGVNTGELFF. The J gene is TRBJ2-2, the V gene TRBV28; 10 bases match TRBD2. CDR3 length equals 17 residues. Germline CDR1 MDHEN, CDR2 SYDVKM. The V gene end was trimmed by 6 bases and the J gene end by 1 base; junction bases not matched to a gene: 8.

The CDR3 nucleotides are TGTGCCAGCAGCGCCAACAGAAAATGGACAGGGAGAAACTATGGCTACACCTTC. Protein: CASSANRKWTGRNYGYTF. The V call is TRBV9, the J call TRBJ1-2, with TRBD1 matching over 8 bases. V trimming: 3 bases; J trimming: 2 bases; junction bases outside the gene matches: 15. CDR3 length: 18 amino acids. Germline values: CDR1 SGDLS, CDR2 YYNGEE.